The subject of this entry is one T cell receptor (beta chain). Its antigen is still unknown. This sample is part of a study of T cells in Graves' hyperthyroidism and ophthalmopathy. Amplification of TCR beta CDR3 regions was performed using RNA transcripts as template. HTBI primers were the set used in a first-round RT-PCR of the TCR CDR3. TCRdb reanalysed the multiplex PCR reads using MiXCR and keeps one entry per CDR3 protein. The sample carries about 300,000 distinct CDR3 sequences, approximately 19% recorded once. The study included ophthalmopathy patients with Clinical Activity Score at least 3, NOSPECS grade at least 4 and duration under 3 months. V trimming: 1 base; J trimming: 9 bases; junction bases outside the gene matches: 15. The CDR3 has 18 residues. Germline V gene sequence: CDR1 SEHNR, CDR2 FQNEAQ (reference sequence). General study findings and limits: Ophthalmopathy cases were set apart from stable hyperthyroidism by a 13 V-J model. The model foresaw ophthalmopathy a median around seven months prior to onset.

This TCR came from a man aged 50 or older with Graves' ophthalmopathy. The sample taken for sequencing was blood. The chain joins TRBV7-9 to TRBJ2-4; 10 bases are shared with TRBD2. CDR3 residues: CASSLGGAGTSDRSIQYF. The CDR3 DNA sequence: TGTGCCAGCAGCTTAGGAGGCGCCGGGACTAGCGATCGGAGCATTCAGTACTTC. Based on the CDR3 plus reference TRBV7-9 and TRBJ2-4, the full variable domain is DTGVSQNPRHKITKRGQNVTFRCDPISEHNRLYWYRQTLGQGPEFLTYFQNEAQLEKSRLLSDRFSAERPKGSFSTLEIQRTEQGDSAMYLCASSLGGAGTSDRSIQYFGAGTRLSVL.